This TCR beta chain was recorded in a study of blood T cell repertoires in COVID-19. Across the study: The origin of the acute and convalescent COVID-19 samples was the United States, Italy and Spain.

TCRdb keeps only in-frame clones here, not all; method: immunoSEQ multiplex PCR. Among about 200,000 clones listed, just under 90% were seen once. The V gene's germline CDR1 is MNHEY and CDR2 SMNVEV (reference sequence). The CDR3 sequence is 16 residues long. The V segment lost 8 bases and the J segment 4 bases; nucleotides outside the gene matches: 6. Participant ages covered about 18 to 89 years across 24 US areas. Categorization into cohorts depended on clinical history that participants reported. Recovery meant two consecutive negative NP/OP PCR tests, professional clearance, or resolved symptoms.

The chain carries TRBV27 and TRBJ2-1, with TRBD2 identical over 15 bases. The receptor was derived from a man aged 25-40 years who had recovered from COVID-19. Sequenced sample: PBMCs or T cells enriched from blood (not recorded which). CDR3: CASGPGTSGGYNEQFF. For the CDR3, the DNA is TGTGCCAGCGGACCAGGGACTAGCGGGGGGTACAATGAGCAGTTCTTC.